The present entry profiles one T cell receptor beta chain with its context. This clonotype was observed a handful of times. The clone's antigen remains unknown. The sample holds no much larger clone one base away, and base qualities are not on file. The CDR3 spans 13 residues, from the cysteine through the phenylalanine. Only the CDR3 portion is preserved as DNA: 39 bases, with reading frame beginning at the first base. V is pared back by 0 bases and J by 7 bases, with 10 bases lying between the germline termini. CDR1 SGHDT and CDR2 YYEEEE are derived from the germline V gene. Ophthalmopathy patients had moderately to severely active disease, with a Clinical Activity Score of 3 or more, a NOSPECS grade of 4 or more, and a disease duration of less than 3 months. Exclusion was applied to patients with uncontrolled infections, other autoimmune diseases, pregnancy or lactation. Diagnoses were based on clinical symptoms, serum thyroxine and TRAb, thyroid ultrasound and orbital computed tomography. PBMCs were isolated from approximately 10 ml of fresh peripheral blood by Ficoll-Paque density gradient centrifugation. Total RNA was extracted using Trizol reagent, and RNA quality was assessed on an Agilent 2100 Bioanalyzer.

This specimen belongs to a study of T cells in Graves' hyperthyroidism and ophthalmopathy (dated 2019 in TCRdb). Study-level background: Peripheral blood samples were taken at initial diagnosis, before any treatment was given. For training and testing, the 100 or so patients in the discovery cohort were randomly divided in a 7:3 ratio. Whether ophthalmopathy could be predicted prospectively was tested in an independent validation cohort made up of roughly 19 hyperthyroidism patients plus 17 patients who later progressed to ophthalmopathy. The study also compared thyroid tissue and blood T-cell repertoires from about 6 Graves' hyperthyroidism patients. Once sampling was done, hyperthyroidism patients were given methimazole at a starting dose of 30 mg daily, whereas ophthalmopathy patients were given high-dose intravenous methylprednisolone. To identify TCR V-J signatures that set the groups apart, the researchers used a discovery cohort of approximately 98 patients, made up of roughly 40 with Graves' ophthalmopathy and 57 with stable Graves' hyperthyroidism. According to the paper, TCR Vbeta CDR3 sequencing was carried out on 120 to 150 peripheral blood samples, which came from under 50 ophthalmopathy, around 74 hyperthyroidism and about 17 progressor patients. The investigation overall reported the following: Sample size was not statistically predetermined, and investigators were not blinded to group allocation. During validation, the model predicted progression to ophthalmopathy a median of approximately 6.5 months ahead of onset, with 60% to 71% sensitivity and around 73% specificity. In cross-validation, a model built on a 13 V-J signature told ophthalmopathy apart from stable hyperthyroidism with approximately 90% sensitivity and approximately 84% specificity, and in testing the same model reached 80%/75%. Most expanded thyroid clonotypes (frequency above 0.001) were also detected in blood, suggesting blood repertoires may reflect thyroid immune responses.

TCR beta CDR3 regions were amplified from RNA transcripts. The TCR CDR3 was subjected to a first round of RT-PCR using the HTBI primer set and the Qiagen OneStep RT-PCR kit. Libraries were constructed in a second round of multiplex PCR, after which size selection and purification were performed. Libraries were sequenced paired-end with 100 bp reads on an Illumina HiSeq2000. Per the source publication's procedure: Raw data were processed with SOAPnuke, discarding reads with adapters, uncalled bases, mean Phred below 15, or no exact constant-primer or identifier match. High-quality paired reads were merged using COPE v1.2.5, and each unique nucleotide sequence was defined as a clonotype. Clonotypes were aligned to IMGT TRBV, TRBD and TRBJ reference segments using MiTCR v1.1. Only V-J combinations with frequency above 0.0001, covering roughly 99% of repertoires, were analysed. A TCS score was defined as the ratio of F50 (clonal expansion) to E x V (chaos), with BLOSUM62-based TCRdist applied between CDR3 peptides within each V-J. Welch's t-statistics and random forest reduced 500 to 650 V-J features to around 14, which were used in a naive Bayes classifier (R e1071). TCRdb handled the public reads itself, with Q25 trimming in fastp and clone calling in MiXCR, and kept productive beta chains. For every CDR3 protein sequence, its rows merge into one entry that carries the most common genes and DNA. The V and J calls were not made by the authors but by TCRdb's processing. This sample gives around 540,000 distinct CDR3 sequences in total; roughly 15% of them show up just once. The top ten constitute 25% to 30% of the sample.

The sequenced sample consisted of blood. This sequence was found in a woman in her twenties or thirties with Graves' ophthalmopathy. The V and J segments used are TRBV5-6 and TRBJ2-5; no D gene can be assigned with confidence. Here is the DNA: TGTGCCAGCAGCTTGGGGGCCCAGCGGACCCAGTACTTC. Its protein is CASSLGAQRTQYF.